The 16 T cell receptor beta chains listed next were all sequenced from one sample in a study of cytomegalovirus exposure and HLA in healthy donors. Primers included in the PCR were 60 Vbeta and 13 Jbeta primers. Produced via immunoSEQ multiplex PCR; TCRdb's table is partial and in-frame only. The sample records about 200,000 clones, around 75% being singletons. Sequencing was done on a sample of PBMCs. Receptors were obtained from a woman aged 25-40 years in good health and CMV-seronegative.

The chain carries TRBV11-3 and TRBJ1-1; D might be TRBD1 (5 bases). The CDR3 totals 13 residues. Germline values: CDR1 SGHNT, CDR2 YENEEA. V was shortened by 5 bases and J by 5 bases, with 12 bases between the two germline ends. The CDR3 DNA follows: TGTGCCAGCAGCAGACTAGAGGGGACTGAAGCTTTCTTT. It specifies CASSRLEGTEAFF. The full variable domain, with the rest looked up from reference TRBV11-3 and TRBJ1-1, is EAGVVQSPRYKIIEKKQPVAFWCNPISGHNTLYWYLQNLGQGPELLIRYENEEAVDDSQLPKDRFSAERLKGVDSTLKIQPAELGDSAVYLCASSRLEGTEAFFGQGTRLTVV.

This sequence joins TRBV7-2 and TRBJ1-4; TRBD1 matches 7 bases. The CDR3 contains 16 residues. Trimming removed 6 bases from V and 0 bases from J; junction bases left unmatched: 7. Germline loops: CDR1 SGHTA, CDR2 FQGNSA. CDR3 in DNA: TGTGCCAGCAGGATGGCAGGGGGTGCAACTAATGAAAAACTGTTTTTT. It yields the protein CASRMAGGATNEKLFF.

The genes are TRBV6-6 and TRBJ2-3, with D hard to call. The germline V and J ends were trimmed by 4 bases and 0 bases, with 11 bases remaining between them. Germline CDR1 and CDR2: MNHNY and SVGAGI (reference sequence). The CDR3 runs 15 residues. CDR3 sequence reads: CASSSPGWSTDTQYF. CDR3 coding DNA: TGTGCCAGCAGTTCCCCTGGCTGGAGCACAGATACGCAGTATTTT.

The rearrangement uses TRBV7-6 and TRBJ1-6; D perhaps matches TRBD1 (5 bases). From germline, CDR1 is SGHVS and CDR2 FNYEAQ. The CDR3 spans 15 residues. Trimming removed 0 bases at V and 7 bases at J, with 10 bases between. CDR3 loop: CASSLAAGINSPLHF. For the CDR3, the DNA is TGTGCCAGCAGCTTAGCCGCAGGGATCAATTCACCCCTCCACTTT.

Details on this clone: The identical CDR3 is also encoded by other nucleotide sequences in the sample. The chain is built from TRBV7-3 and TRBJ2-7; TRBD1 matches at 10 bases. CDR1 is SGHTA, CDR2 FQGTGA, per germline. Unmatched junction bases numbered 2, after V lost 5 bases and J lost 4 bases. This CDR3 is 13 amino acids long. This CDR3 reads CASSLDRGYEQYF. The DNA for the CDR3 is TGTGCCAGCAGCCTGGACAGGGGGTACGAGCAGTACTTC.

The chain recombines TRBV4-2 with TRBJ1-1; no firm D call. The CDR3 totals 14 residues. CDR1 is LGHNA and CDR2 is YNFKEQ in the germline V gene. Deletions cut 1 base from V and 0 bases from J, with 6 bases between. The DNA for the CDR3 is TGTGCCAGCAGCCAAGTGGAGTTGAACACTGAAGCTTTCTTT. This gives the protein CASSQVELNTEAFF.

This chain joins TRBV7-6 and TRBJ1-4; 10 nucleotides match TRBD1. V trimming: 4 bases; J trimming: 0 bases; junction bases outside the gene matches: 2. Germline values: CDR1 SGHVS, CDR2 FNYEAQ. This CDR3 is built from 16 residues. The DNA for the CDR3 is TGTGCCAGCAGCTACGGGACAGGGGCAACTAATGAAAAACTGTTTTTT. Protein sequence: CASSYGTGATNEKLFF.

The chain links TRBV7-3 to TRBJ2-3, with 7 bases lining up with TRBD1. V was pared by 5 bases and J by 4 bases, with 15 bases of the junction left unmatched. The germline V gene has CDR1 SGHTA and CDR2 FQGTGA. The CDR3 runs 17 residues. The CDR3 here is CASSRGQVGRKADTQYF. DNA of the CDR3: TGTGCCAGCAGCCGAGGACAGGTCGGGCGGAAGGCAGATACGCAGTATTTT.

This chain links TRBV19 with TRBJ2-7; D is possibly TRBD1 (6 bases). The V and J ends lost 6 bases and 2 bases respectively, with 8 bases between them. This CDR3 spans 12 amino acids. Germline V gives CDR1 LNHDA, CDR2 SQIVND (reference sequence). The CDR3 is CASSGQPYEQYF. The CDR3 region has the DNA TGTGCCAGTAGCGGACAGCCCTACGAGCAGTACTTC.

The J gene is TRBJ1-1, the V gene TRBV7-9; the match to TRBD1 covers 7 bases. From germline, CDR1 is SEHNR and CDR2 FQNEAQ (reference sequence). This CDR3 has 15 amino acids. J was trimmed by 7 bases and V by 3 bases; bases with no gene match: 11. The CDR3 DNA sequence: TGTGCCAGCAGCTTCCTCGGCAGGGGGAGCGGTGAAGCTTTCTTT. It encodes CASSFLGRGSGEAFF.

The chain's CDR3 is CASSLASGGYTEAFF. Written as DNA, the CDR3 is TGTGCCAGCAGCTTAGCATCGGGTGGGTACACTGAAGCTTTCTTT. The genes are TRBV7-9 and TRBJ1-1; the D is unclear. Germline CDR1 SEHNR, CDR2 FQNEAQ (reference sequence). This CDR3 comprises 15 residues. V lost 0 bases and J lost 3, with 11 bases in between.

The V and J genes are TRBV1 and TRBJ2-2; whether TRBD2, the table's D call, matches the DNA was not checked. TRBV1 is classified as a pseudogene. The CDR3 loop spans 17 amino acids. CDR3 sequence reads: CTSSREGLAENTGELFF. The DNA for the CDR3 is TGCACCAGCAGCCGAGAGGGACTAGCGGAGAACACCGGGGAGCTGTTTTTT.

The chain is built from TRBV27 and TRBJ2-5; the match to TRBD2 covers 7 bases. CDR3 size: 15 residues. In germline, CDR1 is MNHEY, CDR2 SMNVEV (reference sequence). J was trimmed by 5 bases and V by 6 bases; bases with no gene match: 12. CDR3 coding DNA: TGTGCCAGCAGAATCGACGGGAGGAGATTCGAGACCCAGTACTTC. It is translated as CASRIDGRRFETQYF.

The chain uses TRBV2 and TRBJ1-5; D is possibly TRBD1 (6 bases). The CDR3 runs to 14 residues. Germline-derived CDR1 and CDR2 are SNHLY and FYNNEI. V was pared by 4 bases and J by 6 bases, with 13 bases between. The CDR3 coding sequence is TGTGCCAGCAGTGTGCGGGGGGCGGGTCAGCCCCAGCATTTT. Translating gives CASSVRGAGQPQHF.

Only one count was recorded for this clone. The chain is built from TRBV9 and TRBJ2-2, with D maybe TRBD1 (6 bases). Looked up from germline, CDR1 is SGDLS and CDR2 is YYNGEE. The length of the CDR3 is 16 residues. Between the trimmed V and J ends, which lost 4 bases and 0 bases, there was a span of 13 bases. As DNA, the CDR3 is TGTGCCAGCAGCCCCAGGGGTCTAGCGAACACCGGGGAGCTGTTTTTT. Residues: CASSPRGLANTGELFF.

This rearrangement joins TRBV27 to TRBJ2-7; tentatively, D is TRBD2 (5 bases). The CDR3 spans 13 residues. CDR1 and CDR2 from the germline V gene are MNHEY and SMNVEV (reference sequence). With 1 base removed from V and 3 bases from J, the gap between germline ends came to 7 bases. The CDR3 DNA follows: TGTGCCAGCAGTTTATTTGAGGGCTACGAGCAGTACTTC. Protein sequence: CASSLFEGYEQYF.